This T cell receptor (beta chain) was sequenced in a study of T cell changes during pregnancy in multiple sclerosis. Between the trimmed V and J ends, which lost 0 bases and 5 bases, there was a span of 9 bases. The CDR3 loop spans 13 amino acids. From germline, CDR1 is SGHRS and CDR2 YFSETQ. The data were produced by immunoSEQ multiplex PCR, yet TCRdb's version contains in-frame clones alone and is incomplete. The table records 40,000 to 55,000 clones, around 94% of them present only once. This TCR was sampled from a female donor with multiple sclerosis, enrolled in a pregnancy study. Sequenced material: peripheral blood. This chain uses TRBV5-1 with TRBJ2-7, with D unresolved. The CDR3 region is CASSLGFEDEQYF. The CDR3 bases are TGCGCCAGCAGCTTGGGTTTTGAAGACGAGCAGTACTTC.